The 2 T cell receptor beta chains below were found in one sample sequenced in a study of OX40 agonist ivuxolimab in advanced cancers. The method was the immunoSEQ multiplex PCR assay. TCRdb took this table from immuneACCESS and kept in-frame rearrangements with V and J called. Such tables lack part of the clones; where checked against another copy, unresolved V genes explain under half of the gap, and the rest is unexplained. The sample table shows about 68,000 clones, and 70% to 90% are seen once. Clones ranked in the top ten supply less than 1% of the sample. The sequenced sample was CD4+ or CD8+ T cells sorted from blood, obtained in a trial of the OX40 agonist ivuxolimab. The receptors were sampled from an adult with an advanced solid tumor such as melanoma, head and neck, liver or kidney cancer.

The V gene is TRBV18, the J gene TRBJ2-6; D is uncertain. This CDR3 region has 15 residues. Trimming removed 5 bases at V and 3 bases at J, with 11 bases between. CDR1 KGHSH and CDR2 LQKENI come from the germline V gene. In nucleotides, the CDR3 is TGTGCCAGCTCAAACTTAGCTAATGGGGCCAACGTCCTGACTTTC. Translated, it gives CASSNLANGANVLTF.

The rearrangement links TRBV28 to TRBJ2-2, with D uncertain. The CDR3 spans 14 residues. The germline gives CDR1 MDHEN, CDR2 SYDVKM. The ends were cut back, 5 bases at V and 1 base at J, with 8 bases in the middle. The CDR3 DNA is TGTGCCAGCAGTCCCAGGTTGAACACCGGGGAGCTGTTTTTT. Translating gives CASSPRLNTGELFF.